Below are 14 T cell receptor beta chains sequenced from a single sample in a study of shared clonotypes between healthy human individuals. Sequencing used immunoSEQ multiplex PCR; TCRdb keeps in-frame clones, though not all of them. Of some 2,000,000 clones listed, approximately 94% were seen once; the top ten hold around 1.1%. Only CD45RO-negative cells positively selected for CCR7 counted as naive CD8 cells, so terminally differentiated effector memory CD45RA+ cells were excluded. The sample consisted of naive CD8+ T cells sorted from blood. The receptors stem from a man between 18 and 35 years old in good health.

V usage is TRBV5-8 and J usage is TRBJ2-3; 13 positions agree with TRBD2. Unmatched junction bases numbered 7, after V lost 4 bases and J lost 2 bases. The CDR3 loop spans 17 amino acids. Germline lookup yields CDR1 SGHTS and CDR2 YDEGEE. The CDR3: CASSIGTSGTYTDTQYF. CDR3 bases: TGTGCCAGCAGCATTGGGACTAGCGGGACATACACAGATACGCAGTATTTT. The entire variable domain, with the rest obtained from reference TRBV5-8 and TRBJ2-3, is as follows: EAGVTQSPTHLIKTRGQQATLRCSPISGHTSVYWYQQALGLGLQFLLWYDEGEERNRGNFPPRFSGRQFPNYSSELNVNALELEDSALYLCASSIGTSGTYTDTQYFGPGTRLTVL.

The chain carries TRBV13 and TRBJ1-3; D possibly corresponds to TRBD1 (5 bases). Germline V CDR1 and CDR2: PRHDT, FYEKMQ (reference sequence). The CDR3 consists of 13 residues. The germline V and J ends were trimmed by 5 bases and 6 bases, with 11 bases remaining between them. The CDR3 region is CASSLGLQNTIYF. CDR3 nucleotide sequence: TGTGCCAGCAGCCTGGGGCTTCAAAACACCATATATTTT.

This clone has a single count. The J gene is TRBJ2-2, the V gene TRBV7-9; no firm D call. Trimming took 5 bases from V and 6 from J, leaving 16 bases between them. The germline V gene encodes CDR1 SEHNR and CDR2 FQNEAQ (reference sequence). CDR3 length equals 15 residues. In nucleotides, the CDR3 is TGTGCCAGCAGCCATGTACAGAGCGCGGCCGGGGAGCTGTTTTTT. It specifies CASSHVQSAAGELFF.

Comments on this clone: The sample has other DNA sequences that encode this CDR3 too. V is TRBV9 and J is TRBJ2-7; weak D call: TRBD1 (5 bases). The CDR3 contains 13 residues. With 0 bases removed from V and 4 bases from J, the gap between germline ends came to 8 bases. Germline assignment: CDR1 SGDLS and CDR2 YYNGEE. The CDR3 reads CASSVGDSYEQYF. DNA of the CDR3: TGTGCCAGCAGCGTAGGAGACAGTTACGAGCAGTACTTC.

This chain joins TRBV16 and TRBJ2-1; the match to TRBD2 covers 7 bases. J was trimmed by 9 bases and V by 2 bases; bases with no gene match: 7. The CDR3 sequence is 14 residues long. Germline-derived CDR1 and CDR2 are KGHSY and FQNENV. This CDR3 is CASSQRGLDGEQFF. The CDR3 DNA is TGTGCCAGCAGCCAAAGAGGACTAGACGGTGAGCAGTTCTTC.

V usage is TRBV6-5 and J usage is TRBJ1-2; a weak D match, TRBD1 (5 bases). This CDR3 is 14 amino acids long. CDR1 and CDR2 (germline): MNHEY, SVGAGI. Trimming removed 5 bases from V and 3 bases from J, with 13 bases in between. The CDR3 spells CASSASGTDYGYTF. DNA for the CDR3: TGTGCCAGCAGTGCCTCGGGGACCGACTATGGCTACACCTTC.

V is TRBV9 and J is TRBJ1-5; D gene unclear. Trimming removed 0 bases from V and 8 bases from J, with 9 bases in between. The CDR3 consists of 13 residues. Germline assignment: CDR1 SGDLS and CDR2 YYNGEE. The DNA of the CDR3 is TGTGCCAGCAGCGTAGGTGGGGTTGAGCCCCAGCATTTT. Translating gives CASSVGGVEPQHF.

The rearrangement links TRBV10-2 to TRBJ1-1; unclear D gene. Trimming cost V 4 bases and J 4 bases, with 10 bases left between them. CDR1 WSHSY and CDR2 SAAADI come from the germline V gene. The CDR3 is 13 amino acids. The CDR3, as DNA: TGCGCCAGCAGTGGGGGTAAGGTCACTGAAGCTTTCTTT. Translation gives CASSGGKVTEAFF.

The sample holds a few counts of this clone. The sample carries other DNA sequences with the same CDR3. The CDR3 sequence: CASRGANTEAFF. CDR3 in DNA: TGCGCCAGCAGAGGAGCAAACACTGAAGCTTTCTTT. The genes are TRBV5-1 and TRBJ1-1; no clear D gene. Looked up from germline, CDR1 is SGHRS and CDR2 is YFSETQ. V was clipped by 5 bases and J by 2 bases, with 7 bases between them. This CDR3 contains 12 residues.

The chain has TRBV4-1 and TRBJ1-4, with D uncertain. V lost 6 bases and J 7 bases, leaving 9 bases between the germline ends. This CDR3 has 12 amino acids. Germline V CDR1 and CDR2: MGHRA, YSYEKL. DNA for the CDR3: TGCGCCAGCAGATTGGGAAGTGAAAAACTGTTTTTT. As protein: CASRLGSEKLFF.

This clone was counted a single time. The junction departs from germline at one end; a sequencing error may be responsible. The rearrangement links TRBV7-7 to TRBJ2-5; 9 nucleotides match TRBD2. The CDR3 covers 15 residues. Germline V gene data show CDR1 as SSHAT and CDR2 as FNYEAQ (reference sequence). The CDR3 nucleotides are TGTGCTAGCAGCCCGGGAGCGGGGGGTGAAGAGACCCAGTACTTC. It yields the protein CASSPGAGGEETQYF. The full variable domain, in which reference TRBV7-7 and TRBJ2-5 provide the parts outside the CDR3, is GAGVSQSPRYKVTKRGQDVTLRCDPISSHATLYWYQQALGQGPEFLTYFNYEAQPDKSGLPSDRFSAERPEGSISTLTIQRTEQRDSAMYRCASSPGAGGEETQYFGPGTRLLVL.

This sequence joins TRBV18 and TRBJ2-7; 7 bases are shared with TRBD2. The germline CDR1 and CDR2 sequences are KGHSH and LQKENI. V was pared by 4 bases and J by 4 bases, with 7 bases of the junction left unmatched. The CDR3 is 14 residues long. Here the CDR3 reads CASSRPGLYYEQYF. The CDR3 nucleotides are TGTGCCAGCTCACGACCGGGACTATATTACGAGCAGTACTTC.

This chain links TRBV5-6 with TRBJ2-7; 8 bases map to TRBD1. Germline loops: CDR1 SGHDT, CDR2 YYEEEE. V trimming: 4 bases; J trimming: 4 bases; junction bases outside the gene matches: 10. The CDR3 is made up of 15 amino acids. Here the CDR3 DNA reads TGTGCCAGCAGCGACGTGCAGGACAGGGTATACGAGCAGTACTTC. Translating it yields CASSDVQDRVYEQYF.

DNA of the CDR3: TGTGCCAGCAGTGAAGGTCGAGGGGAAAACTACAATGAGCAGTTCTTC. This codes for CASSEGRGENYNEQFF. The V call is TRBV25-1, the J call TRBJ2-1; D is perhaps TRBD1 or TRBD2 (5 bases each). Germline V gene data show CDR1 as MGHDK and CDR2 as SYGVNS. The CDR3 runs 16 residues. Trimming took 2 bases from V and 3 from J, leaving 14 bases between them.